The 31 T cell receptor beta chains given below trace back to one sample, sequenced in a study of blood T cell repertoires in COVID-19. TCRdb keeps only in-frame clones here, not all; method: immunoSEQ multiplex PCR. In the table there are over 45,000 clones, over 90% of which are singletons. The sequenced sample consisted of peripheral blood. These receptors all come from a man between 50 and 59 years old with acute or convalescent COVID-19.

This chain connects TRBV6-6 to TRBJ1-2, with TRBD1 matching over 7 bases. The V segment lost 4 bases and the J segment 2 bases; nucleotides outside the gene matches: 7. CDR1 is MNHNY, CDR2 SVGAGI, per germline (reference sequence). The CDR3 spans 15 residues. The CDR3 reads CASSSWTGSNYGYTF. In DNA, the CDR3 is TGTGCCAGCAGTTCCTGGACAGGATCCAACTATGGCTACACCTTC.

The genes are TRBV9 and TRBJ2-5; tentative D call: TRBD2 (5 bases). This CDR3 has 14 residues. Looked up from germline, CDR1 is SGDLS and CDR2 is YYNGEE. V was shortened by 2 bases and J by 6 bases, with 14 bases between the two germline ends. CDR3 protein: CASSVDGSTKTQYF. CDR3 coding DNA: TGTGCCAGCAGCGTGGATGGGAGCACCAAGACCCAGTACTTC.

CDR3 protein: CATLRGMNSPLHF. CDR3 bases: TGTGCCACCTTAAGAGGGATGAATTCACCCCTCCACTTT. The chain has TRBV6-5 and TRBJ1-6, with D unresolved. Trimming removed 10 bases from V and 7 bases from J, with 14 bases in between. Germline V gene sequence: CDR1 MNHEY, CDR2 SVGAGI. This CDR3 is built from 13 residues.

The J gene is TRBJ1-1, the V gene TRBV6-5; weak D call: TRBD1 (5 bases). The CDR3 is 14 amino acids. V shed 6 bases and J shed 9 bases, with 20 bases lying between them. Per germline, CDR1 MNHEY and CDR2 SVGAGI. The CDR3 loop is CASRTGQVGGKAFF. CDR3 nucleotide sequence: TGTGCCAGCAGAACCGGGCAGGTCGGGGGGAAAGCTTTCTTT.

The chain links TRBV24-1 to TRBJ1-2; 8 nucleotides align to TRBD1. Germline CDR1 KGHDR, CDR2 SFDVKD. Unmatched junction bases numbered 3, after V lost 3 bases and J lost 4 bases. The CDR3 contains 14 residues. CDR3 coding DNA: TGTGCCACCAGTGATGCCGGGACAGGCTATGGCTACACCTTC. Protein product: CATSDAGTGYGYTF.

This clone was counted once. The rearrangement joins TRBV2 to TRBJ1-5; D remains unclear. CDR1 and CDR2 from the germline V gene are SNHLY and FYNNEI. Trimming cost V 3 bases and J 6 bases, with 15 bases left between them. The CDR3 has 15 residues. DNA of the CDR3: TGTGCCAGCAGTGATAGACGGGCCCGGGGTCAGCCCCAGCATTTT. It is translated as CASSDRRARGQPQHF.

The chain is built from TRBV5-8 and TRBJ2-5; no reliable D call. This CDR3 region has 16 residues. CDR1 is SGHTS and CDR2 is YDEGEE in the germline V gene. Trimming removed 0 bases from V and 2 bases from J, with 14 bases in between. CDR3 sequence reads: CASSLAFRLLQETQYF. The CDR3 bases are TGTGCCAGCAGCTTGGCCTTCCGTCTATTACAAGAGACCCAGTACTTC.

The V gene is TRBV7-2, the J gene TRBJ2-7, with 7 nucleotides matching TRBD1. CDR3 length: 14 amino acids. Germline loops: CDR1 SGHTA, CDR2 FQGNSA. After removal of 5 bases from V and 1 base from J, the junction contained 5 bases not matched to a gene. The CDR3 reads CASSTRDRSYEQYF. The CDR3 coding sequence is TGTGCCAGCAGCACCCGGGACAGATCCTACGAGCAGTACTTC.

The rearrangement joins TRBV30 to TRBJ1-1; D possibly corresponds to TRBD1 (5 bases). V was pared by 2 bases and J by 3 bases, with 7 bases between. The CDR3 consists of 12 residues. Germline V CDR1 and CDR2: GTSNPN, SVGIG (reference sequence). The CDR3 DNA sequence: TGTGCCTGGAGTCAACAGGACACTGAAGCTTTCTTT. This encodes CAWSQQDTEAFF.

The rearrangement joins TRBV6-5 to TRBJ1-4, with TRBD1 matching 7 bases. The CDR3 extends over 15 amino acids. V trimming: 2 bases; J trimming: 6 bases; junction bases outside the gene matches: 6. Germline values: CDR1 MNHEY, CDR2 SVGAGI. The CDR3, as DNA: TGTGCCAGCAGTTACGGTGGACAGGATGATGAAAAACTGTTTTTT. This codes for CASSYGGQDDEKLFF.

This chain connects TRBV9 to TRBJ2-4; 7 nucleotides line up with TRBD2. Per the germline V gene, CDR1 is SGDLS and CDR2 is YYNGEE. The CDR3 covers 17 residues. V shed 5 bases and J 3 bases; nucleotides not matched to a gene: 14. For the CDR3, the DNA is TGTGCCAGCAGGGGTCTCAATGGGGGAGGGGTCAAAAACATTCAGTACTTC. Residues: CASRGLNGGGVKNIQYF.

The rearrangement joins TRBV24-1 to TRBJ1-1; 7 bases fit TRBD1. Germline V gene data show CDR1 as KGHDR and CDR2 as SFDVKD. V shed 4 bases, J shed 1 base, and the junction held 11 bases outside the gene matches. The CDR3 extends over 17 amino acids. CDR3 residues: CATSDHPRTGGNTEAFF. The CDR3, as DNA: TGTGCCACCAGTGACCATCCGAGGACAGGTGGGAACACTGAAGCTTTCTTT.

The rearrangement uses TRBV6-5 and TRBJ1-1, with TRBD1 matching 8 bases. J was trimmed by 4 bases and V by 7 bases; bases with no gene match: 8. The germline CDR1 and CDR2 sequences are MNHEY and SVGAGI. The CDR3 length is 14 residues. CDR3 amino acids: CASNRQGLGTEAFF. Written as DNA, the CDR3 is TGTGCCAGCAACAGACAGGGGTTAGGCACTGAAGCTTTCTTT.

This sequence joins TRBV3-1 (or the pseudogene TRBV3-2) and TRBJ2-3; TRBD2 matches 10 bases. Germline loops: CDR1 LGHDT, CDR2 YNNKEL (reference sequence). The CDR3 runs 16 residues. The V segment lost 4 bases and the J segment 1 base; nucleotides outside the gene matches: 5. The CDR3: CASSPRLAGGTDTQYF. In DNA, the CDR3 is TGTGCCAGCAGCCCCCGTCTAGCGGGAGGCACAGATACGCAGTATTTT.

This clone was recorded a few times. The rearrangement joins TRBV5-5 to TRBJ2-2; a weak D match, TRBD2 (5 bases). V was cut by 6 bases and J by 5 bases, with 20 bases left in between. The CDR3 spans 16 residues. Germline-derived CDR1 and CDR2 are SGHKS and YYEKEE (reference sequence). The CDR3 loop is CASTPTLRARTGELFF. CDR3 in DNA: TGTGCCAGCACACCGACTCTGAGGGCCCGAACCGGGGAGCTGTTTTTT.

The rearrangement uses TRBV19 and TRBJ2-3; 8 nucleotides align to TRBD2. In germline, CDR1 is LNHDA, CDR2 SQIVND (reference sequence). The CDR3 is made up of 16 amino acids. Trimming cost V 5 bases and J 1 base; bases outside gene matches: 8. The CDR3 region is CASSARAGGGTDTQYF. DNA for the CDR3: TGTGCCAGTAGTGCTCGCGCGGGGGGCGGCACAGATACGCAGTATTTT.

CDR3 nucleotide sequence: TGTGCCTGGAGGGGAGGAAACTACGAGCAGTACTTC. This codes for CAWRGGNYEQYF. V gene TRBV30 combines with J gene TRBJ2-7; TRBD2 might be the D (6 bases). Germline V gene sequence: CDR1 GTSNPN, CDR2 SVGIG (reference sequence). The CDR3 has 12 amino acids. V lost 3 bases and J 3 bases, leaving 9 bases between the germline ends.

The chain carries TRBV5-4 and TRBJ2-7; TRBD1 agrees at 8 bases. The CDR3 spans 13 residues. V was pared by 3 bases and J by 2 bases, with 1 base of the junction left unmatched. Per germline, CDR1 SGHNT and CDR2 YYREEE (reference sequence). The CDR3 region has the DNA TGTGCCAGCAGCTCGGACAGGGCCTACGAGCAGTACTTC. Its translation: CASSSDRAYEQYF.

This clone was seen only once. This sequence joins TRBV6-5 and TRBJ2-4, with D uncertain. Trimming pared 4 bases from V and 8 bases from J, leaving 15 bases between. CDR3 length equals 14 residues. Germline-derived CDR1 and CDR2 are MNHEY and SVGAGI. The CDR3 DNA sequence: TGTGCCAGCAGTTCCCCGGCTAACGCGGACATTCAGTACTTC. This translates into CASSSPANADIQYF.

This rearrangement joins TRBV2 to TRBJ2-3; 7 positions agree with TRBD2. The CDR3 contains 17 residues. The germline V gene has CDR1 SNHLY and CDR2 FYNNEI. Unmatched junction bases numbered 11, after V lost 3 bases and J lost 2 bases. The CDR3 reads CASSEFGNSGYTDTQYF. In DNA form, the CDR3 reads TGTGCCAGCAGTGAGTTTGGAAATAGCGGGTACACAGATACGCAGTATTTT.

The rearrangement uses TRBV5-1 and TRBJ2-7; 8 bases match TRBD1. Germline V gene sequence: CDR1 SGHRS, CDR2 YFSETQ. The CDR3 totals 15 residues. J gave up 4 bases and V 0 bases, and 6 bases lay outside the gene matches. CDR3 in DNA: TGCGCCAGCAGCTTGGTTAGGACAGGGAAATACGAGCAGTACTTC. It translates to CASSLVRTGKYEQYF.

The genes are TRBV2 and TRBJ1-2, with D possibly TRBD1 on 5 matching bases. Per germline, CDR1 SNHLY and CDR2 FYNNEI. This CDR3 region has 13 residues. Trimming removed 2 bases from V and 8 bases from J, with 12 bases in between. This CDR3 reads CASSEQGRGGYTF. Written as DNA, the CDR3 is TGTGCCAGCAGTGAACAGGGAAGAGGAGGCTACACCTTC.

This clone was found once. This chain joins TRBV29-1 and TRBJ1-2, with 11 bases that match TRBD1. This CDR3 is 16 amino acids long. Unmatched junction bases numbered 6, after V lost 0 bases and J lost 3 bases. Germline V gene lookup returns CDR1 SQVTM and CDR2 ANQGSEA. The CDR3 region is CSVEERTGGEDYGYTF. Here the CDR3 DNA reads TGCAGCGTTGAAGAGCGGACAGGGGGCGAGGACTATGGCTACACCTTC.

The gene calls are TRBV7-5 and TRBJ2-7; the table's D call, TRBD1, was not checked against the DNA. TRBV7-5 is termed a pseudogene. This CDR3 has 16 residues. The CDR3 region has the DNA TGTGCCAGAAGCCTTGGGTGGACAGGGGGCAGGTACGAGCAGTACTTC. It specifies CARSLGWTGGRYEQYF.

The CDR3 loop is CASSFLGTSGYEQYF. The DNA of the CDR3 is TGTGCCAGCAGCTTTCTCGGGACTAGCGGCTACGAGCAGTACTTC. The chain links TRBV11-2 to TRBJ2-7; 11 positions agree with TRBD2. Germline trimming cut 3 bases from V and 3 bases from J; bases unmatched to any gene: 4. There are 15 residues in the CDR3. CDR1 is SGHAT and CDR2 is FQNNGV in the germline V gene. Variable domain in full (rest from reference TRBV11-2 and TRBJ2-7): EAGVAQSPRYKIIEKRQSVAFWCNPISGHATLYWYQQILGQGPKLLIQFQNNGVVDDSQLPKDRFSAERLKGVDSTLKIQPAKLEDSAVYLCASSFLGTSGYEQYFGPGTRLTVT.

The gene calls are TRBV19 and TRBJ1-5, with 8 bases lining up with TRBD1. V dropped 6 bases and J dropped 6; count of bases not matched to a gene: 7. The CDR3 runs 14 residues. Germline V gene lookup returns CDR1 LNHDA and CDR2 SQIVND (reference sequence). The CDR3 loop is CASSLTGAPQPQHF. In nucleotides, the CDR3 is TGTGCCAGTAGCCTGACAGGGGCGCCTCAGCCCCAGCATTTT.

This chain connects TRBV18 to TRBJ1-5; 9 bases agree with TRBD1. V shed 2 bases, J shed 3 bases, and the junction held 5 bases outside the gene matches. The CDR3 sequence is 16 residues long. The V gene's germline CDR1 is KGHSH and CDR2 LQKENI. CDR3 DNA: TGTGCCAGCTCACCAGAAGGACAGGGGAACAATCAGCCCCAGCATTTT. Its protein product is CASSPEGQGNNQPQHF.

This chain uses TRBV19 with TRBJ2-2; TRBD2 matches at 9 bases. This CDR3 spans 16 amino acids. Trimming cost V 5 bases and J 0 bases; bases outside gene matches: 4. Germline CDR1 is LNHDA and CDR2 is SQIVND (reference sequence). The CDR3 nucleotides read TGTGCCAGTAGTCCCTGGACTAGCGCGAACACCGGGGAGCTGTTTTTT. It specifies CASSPWTSANTGELFF.

In this sample, this clone turned up a few times. The chain has TRBV27 and TRBJ1-2; D is undetermined. CDR3 length: 15 amino acids. Trimming took off 2 bases at V and 2 bases at J, with 12 bases between the two ends. The germline V gene encodes CDR1 MNHEY and CDR2 SMNVEV (reference sequence). The CDR3 protein is CASSLGPAGNYGYTF. As DNA, the CDR3 is TGTGCCAGCAGTTTAGGCCCGGCGGGGAACTATGGCTACACCTTC.

The rearrangement links TRBV5-1 to TRBJ2-2; D perhaps matches TRBD1 (6 bases). Germline loops: CDR1 SGHRS, CDR2 YFSETQ. This CDR3 is built from 15 residues. The germline V and J ends were trimmed by 4 bases and 5 bases, with 15 bases remaining between them. The CDR3 DNA follows: TGCGCCAGCAGCCCGGATCAGGGGATAACCGGGGAGCTGTTTTTT. This encodes CASSPDQGITGELFF.

This clone was observed once. The chain recombines TRBV18 with TRBJ2-1; 11 bases align to TRBD2. The V gene's germline CDR1 is KGHSH and CDR2 LQKENI. The CDR3 is 17 amino acids. V was clipped by 3 bases and J by 2 bases; unmatched bases: 6. The CDR3 DNA follows: TGTGCCAGCTCACCTAGCGGGAGGGCCAGTACCTACAATGAGCAGTTCTTC. It yields the protein CASSPSGRASTYNEQFF. Supplemented by reference TRBV18 and TRBJ2-1, the full variable domain reads NAGVMQNPRHLVRRRGQEARLRCSPMKGHSHVYWYRQLPEEGLKFMVYLQKENIIDESGMPKERFSAEFPKEGPSILRIQQVVRGDSAAYFCASSPSGRASTYNEQFFGPGTRLTVL.